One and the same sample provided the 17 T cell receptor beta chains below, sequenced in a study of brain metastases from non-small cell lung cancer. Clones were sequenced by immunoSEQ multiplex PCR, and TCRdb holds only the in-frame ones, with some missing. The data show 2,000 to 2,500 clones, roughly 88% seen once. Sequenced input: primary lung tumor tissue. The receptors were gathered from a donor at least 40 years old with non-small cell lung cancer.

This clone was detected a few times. CDR3 sequence reads: CASSPRQGAYEQYF. The CDR3 DNA reads as TGTGCCAGCTCACCAAGACAGGGGGCCTACGAGCAGTACTTC. V is TRBV18 and J is TRBJ2-7, with 9 bases identical to TRBD1. The CDR3 extends over 14 amino acids. Looked up from germline, CDR1 is KGHSH and CDR2 is LQKENI. V was clipped by 2 bases and J by 2 bases; unmatched bases: 1.

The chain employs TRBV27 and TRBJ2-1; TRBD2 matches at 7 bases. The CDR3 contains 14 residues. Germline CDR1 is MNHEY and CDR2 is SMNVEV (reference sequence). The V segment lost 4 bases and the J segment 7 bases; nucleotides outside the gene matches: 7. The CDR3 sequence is CASSWNSGLNEQFF. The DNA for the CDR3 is TGTGCCAGCAGTTGGAATAGCGGGCTGAATGAGCAGTTCTTC.

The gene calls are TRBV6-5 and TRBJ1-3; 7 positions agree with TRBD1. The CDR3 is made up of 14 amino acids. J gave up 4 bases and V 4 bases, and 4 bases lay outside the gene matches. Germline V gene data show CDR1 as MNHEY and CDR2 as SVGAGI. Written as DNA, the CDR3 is TGTGCCAGCAGTTTGATACAGGGGGGAAACACCATATATTTT. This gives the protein CASSLIQGGNTIYF.

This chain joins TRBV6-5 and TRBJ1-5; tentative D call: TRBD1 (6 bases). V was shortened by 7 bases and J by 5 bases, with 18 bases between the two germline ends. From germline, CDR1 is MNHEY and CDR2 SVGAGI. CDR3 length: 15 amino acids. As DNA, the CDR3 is TGTGCCAGCATTTCCCCCATGGCAGGGGATCAGCCCCAGCATTTT. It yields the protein CASISPMAGDQPQHF.

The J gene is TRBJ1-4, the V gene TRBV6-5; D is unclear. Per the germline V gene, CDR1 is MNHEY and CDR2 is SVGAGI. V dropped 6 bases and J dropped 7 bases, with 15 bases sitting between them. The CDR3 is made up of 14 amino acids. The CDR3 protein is CASRGSGLGEKLFF. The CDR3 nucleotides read TGTGCCAGCAGGGGGAGTGGGTTGGGTGAAAAACTGTTTTTT.

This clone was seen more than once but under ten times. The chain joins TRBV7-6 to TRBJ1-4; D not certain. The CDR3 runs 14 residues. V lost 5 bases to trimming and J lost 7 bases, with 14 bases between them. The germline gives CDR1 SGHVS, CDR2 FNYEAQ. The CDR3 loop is CASSLVSGSEKLFF. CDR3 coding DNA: TGTGCCAGCAGCCTCGTGTCGGGCAGTGAAAAACTGTTTTTT.

The CDR3 DNA reads TGTGCCAGCAGCTTGTTAAACACTGAAGCTTTCTTT. This translates into CASSLLNTEAFF. The chain links TRBV5-8 to TRBJ1-1; D not certain. CDR3 size: 12 residues. Germline CDR1 reads SGHTS; CDR2 reads YDEGEE. Deletions cut 1 base from V and 2 bases from J, with 3 bases between.

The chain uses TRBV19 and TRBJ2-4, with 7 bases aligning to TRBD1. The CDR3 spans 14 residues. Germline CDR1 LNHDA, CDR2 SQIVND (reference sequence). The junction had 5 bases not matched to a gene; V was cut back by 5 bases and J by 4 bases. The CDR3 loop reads CASSSGQQKNIQYF. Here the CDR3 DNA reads TGTGCCAGTAGTTCGGGACAGCAAAAAAACATTCAGTACTTC.

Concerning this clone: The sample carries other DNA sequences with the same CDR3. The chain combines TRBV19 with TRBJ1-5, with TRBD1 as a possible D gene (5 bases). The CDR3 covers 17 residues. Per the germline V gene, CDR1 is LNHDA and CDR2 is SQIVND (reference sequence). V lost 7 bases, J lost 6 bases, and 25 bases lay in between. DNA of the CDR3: TGTGCCAGTACCATAGGAGAGTCAGGGAGAGGTCGTCAGCCCCAGCATTTT. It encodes CASTIGESGRGRQPQHF.

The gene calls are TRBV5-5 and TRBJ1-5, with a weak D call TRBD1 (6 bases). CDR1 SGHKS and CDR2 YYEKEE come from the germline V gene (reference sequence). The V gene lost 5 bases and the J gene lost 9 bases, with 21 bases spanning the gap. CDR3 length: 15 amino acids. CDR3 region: CASSSRWDNSTPQHF. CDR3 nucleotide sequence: TGTGCCAGCAGTTCTAGATGGGACAACTCGACGCCCCAGCATTTT. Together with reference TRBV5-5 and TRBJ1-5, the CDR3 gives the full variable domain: DAGVTQSPTHLIKTRGQQVTLRCSPISGHKSVSWYQQVLGQGPQFIFQYYEKEERGRGNFPDRFSARQFPNYSSELNVNALLLGDSALYLCASSSRWDNSTPQHFGDGTRLSIL.

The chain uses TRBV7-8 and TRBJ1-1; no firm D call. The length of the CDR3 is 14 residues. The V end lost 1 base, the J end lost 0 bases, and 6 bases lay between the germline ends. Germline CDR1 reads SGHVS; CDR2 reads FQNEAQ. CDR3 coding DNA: TGTGCCAGCAGCTTAGAGCTTATGAACACTGAAGCTTTCTTT. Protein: CASSLELMNTEAFF.

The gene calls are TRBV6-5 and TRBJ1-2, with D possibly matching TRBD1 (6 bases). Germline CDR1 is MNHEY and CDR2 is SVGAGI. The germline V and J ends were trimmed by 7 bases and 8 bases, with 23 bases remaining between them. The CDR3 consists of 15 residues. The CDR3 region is CASKATGLLGEGYTF. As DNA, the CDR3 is TGTGCCAGCAAGGCCACAGGGCTCCTAGGGGAAGGCTACACCTTC.

The CDR3 DNA sequence: TGCGCCAGCACCTTGACCGGGACTAGCGGAAACATTCAGTACTTC. Its translation is CASTLTGTSGNIQYF. The chain recombines TRBV10-2 with TRBJ2-4, with 11 bases identical to TRBD2. V lost 7 bases, J lost 6 bases, and 8 bases stayed unmatched. The CDR3 length is 15 residues. CDR1 WSHSY and CDR2 SAAADI come from the germline V gene.

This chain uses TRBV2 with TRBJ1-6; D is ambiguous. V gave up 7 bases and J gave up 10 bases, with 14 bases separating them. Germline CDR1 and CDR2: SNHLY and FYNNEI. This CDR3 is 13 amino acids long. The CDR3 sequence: CASIQREESPLHF. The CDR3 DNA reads TGTGCCAGCATTCAAAGAGAGGAGTCACCCCTCCACTTT.

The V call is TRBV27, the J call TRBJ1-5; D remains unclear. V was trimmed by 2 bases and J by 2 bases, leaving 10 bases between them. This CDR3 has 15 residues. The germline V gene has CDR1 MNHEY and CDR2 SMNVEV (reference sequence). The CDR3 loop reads CASSLATRGNQPQHF. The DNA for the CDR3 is TGTGCCAGCAGTTTAGCGACAAGGGGCAATCAGCCCCAGCATTTT.

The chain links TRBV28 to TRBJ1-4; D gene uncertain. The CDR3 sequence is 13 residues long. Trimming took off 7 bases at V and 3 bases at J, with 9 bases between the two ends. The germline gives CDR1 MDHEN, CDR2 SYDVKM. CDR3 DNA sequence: TGTGCCAGCAATAGTGAGGCTAATGAAAAACTGTTTTTT. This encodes CASNSEANEKLFF.

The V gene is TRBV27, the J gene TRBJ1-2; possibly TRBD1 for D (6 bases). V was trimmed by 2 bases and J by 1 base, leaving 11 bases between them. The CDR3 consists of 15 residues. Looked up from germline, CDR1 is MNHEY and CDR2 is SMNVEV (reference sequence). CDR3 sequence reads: CASSLVLGGNYGYTF. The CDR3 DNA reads TGTGCCAGCAGTTTAGTCCTAGGGGGTAACTATGGCTACACCTTC.